This TCR beta chain was documented in a study of shared clonotypes between healthy human individuals. Study-level information: Per donor, three plates held CD4 naive cells, three held CD4 memory, two held CD8 naive and one held CD8 memory.

This CDR3 has 17 amino acids. The V gene's germline CDR1 is ENHRY and CDR2 SYGVKD. Trimming removed 3 bases at V and 2 bases at J, with 20 bases between. In the original analysis: ImmunoSEQ output lacked quality scores and full-length reads, limiting matched filtering. Sequencing used immunoSEQ multiplex PCR; TCRdb keeps in-frame clones, though not all of them. For V, J and clone size, that table is used; D and trimming come from the DNA. The sample contains some 2.1 million clones, about 95% of which appear only once. The naive CD8 fraction comprised CD45RO-negative cells positively selected for CCR7 and excluded terminally differentiated effector memory CD45RA+ cells.

The chain has TRBV10-3 and TRBJ2-7; no clear D. The receptor comes from a man aged 18-30 years in good health. Sequenced sample: naive CD8+ T cells sorted from blood. In DNA, the CDR3 is TGTGCCATCAGTGATTTTTCGAACACCGCCCGCGCCTACGAGCAGTACTTC. Its translation is CAISDFSNTARAYEQYF.